The 18 T cell receptor beta chains listed next were all sequenced from one sample in a study of beta chain features in type 1 diabetes. Expressed TCRB transcripts got sequenced, as all isolated RNA was reverse transcribed. The table came from immunoSEQ multiplex PCR; TCRdb's copy has only in-frame clones and leaves some out. The sample consists of about 350,000 clones, around a fifth of them appearing once. Source material: naive CD4+ T cells from blood. The origin of the receptors is a woman in her late teens or twenties in good health.

The table lists this clone with a few counts. The identical CDR3 is also encoded by other nucleotide sequences in the sample. This rearrangement joins TRBV2 to TRBJ2-6; D is unresolved. V shed 6 bases and J shed 0 bases, with 3 bases lying between them. This CDR3 contains 13 residues. Looked up from germline, CDR1 is SNHLY and CDR2 is FYNNEI. CDR3 DNA sequence: TGTGCCAGCAGATACTCTGGGGCCAACGTCCTGACTTTC. It yields the protein CASRYSGANVLTF.

J is TRBJ1-5 and V is TRBV10-3; a possible D gene is TRBD1 (5 bases). V was clipped by 6 bases and J by 4 bases, with 16 bases between them. Germline CDR1 reads ENHRY; CDR2 reads SYGVKD. This CDR3 is built from 15 residues. CDR3 protein: CAISGQGGGNQPQHF. The CDR3 DNA sequence: TGTGCCATCAGCGGGCAGGGAGGAGGGAATCAGCCCCAGCATTTT.

The V call is TRBV4-2, the J call TRBJ1-2; D remains unclear. The length of the CDR3 is 13 residues. The germline gives CDR1 LGHNA, CDR2 YNFKEQ. With 4 bases removed from V and 2 bases from J, the gap between germline ends came to 8 bases. The CDR3 DNA follows: TGTGCCAGCAGCCCCCCGCGGAACTATGGCTACACCTTC. As protein: CASSPPRNYGYTF.

V and J are TRBV18 and TRBJ1-5; 11 nucleotides agree with TRBD1. The CDR3 sequence is 15 residues long. The J segment lost 6 bases and the V segment lost 4 bases, leaving 5 bases of the junction unmatched. Germline V gives CDR1 KGHSH, CDR2 LQKENI. The CDR3 sequence: CASSQGTGGSQPQHF. CDR3 nucleotide sequence: TGTGCCAGCTCACAAGGGACAGGGGGAAGTCAGCCCCAGCATTTT.

This clone was counted between two and nine times. J is TRBJ1-6 and V is TRBV4-3; 9 positions match TRBD1. V shed 6 bases and J 7 bases; nucleotides not matched to a gene: 4. Germline V gene data show CDR1 as LGHNA and CDR2 as YSLEER. The CDR3 is 14 residues long. CDR3 region: CASSKQGANSPLHF. The CDR3 nucleotides read TGCGCCAGCAGTAAACAGGGGGCAAATTCACCCCTCCACTTT.

In this sample, this clone turned up a few times. The chain carries TRBV6-5 and TRBJ2-3; 8 bases map to TRBD1. Germline V gene sequence: CDR1 MNHEY, CDR2 SVGAGI. Unmatched junction bases numbered 4, after V lost 4 bases and J lost 4 bases. This CDR3 comprises 14 residues. DNA for the CDR3: TGTGCCAGCAGTTGGAGACAGGGGCCAGATACGCAGTATTTT. This codes for CASSWRQGPDTQYF.

This clone has a handful of counts. The chain has TRBV2 and TRBJ1-1; possible D gene TRBD1, 6 bases. Germline assignment: CDR1 SNHLY and CDR2 FYNNEI. The V end lost 5 bases, the J end lost 5 bases, and 15 bases lay between the germline ends. The length of the CDR3 is 14 residues. CDR3 bases: TGTGCCAGCAGTATACAGGGCCTGGGGACTGAAGCTTTCTTT. Its translation: CASSIQGLGTEAFF.

This clone was counted between two and nine times. Other DNA sequences in this sample translate to the same CDR3. The chain combines TRBV14 with TRBJ2-7; D gene uncertain. V was pared by 2 bases and J by 4 bases, with 6 bases between. Germline CDR1 and CDR2: SGHDN and FVKESK. The CDR3 runs to 12 residues. The CDR3 sequence is CASSQYSYEQYF. The CDR3 DNA sequence: TGTGCCAGCAGCCAATACAGTTACGAGCAGTACTTC. The full variable domain, its missing parts supplied by reference TRBV14 and TRBJ2-7, is EAGVTQFPSHSVIEKGQTVTLRCDPISGHDNLYWYRRVMGKEIKFLLHFVKESKQDESGMPNNRFLAERTGGTYSTLKVQPAELEDSGVYFCASSQYSYEQYFGPGTRLTVT.

The chain uses TRBV5-6 and TRBJ1-3; D call uncertain. Germline CDR1 SGHDT, CDR2 YYEEEE. The CDR3 contains 11 residues. V shed 4 bases and J shed 6 bases, with 5 bases lying between them. Here the CDR3 DNA reads TGTGCCAGCAGCCGGGAAAACACCATATATTTT. Its protein product is CASSRENTIYF.

The V call is TRBV10-3, the J call TRBJ2-7, with 7 positions matching TRBD2. Looked up from germline, CDR1 is ENHRY and CDR2 is SYGVKD. This CDR3 spans 13 amino acids. V gave up 8 bases and J gave up 1 base; unmatched junction bases: 5. The CDR3 loop is CAIGGVVSYEQYF. The DNA of the CDR3 is TGTGCCATCGGGGGGGTAGTGTCCTACGAGCAGTACTTC.

The chain has TRBV4-2 and TRBJ2-2; no reliable D call. Trimming shortened V by 0 bases and J by 8 bases, and 7 bases separated the two germline ends. Germline V gives CDR1 LGHNA, CDR2 YNFKEQ. CDR3 length: 13 residues. For the CDR3, the DNA is TGTGCCAGCAGCCAAGAGAACTGGGGGGAGCTGTTTTTT. This translates into CASSQENWGELFF.

The chain combines TRBV4-3 with TRBJ2-7, with 11 positions matching TRBD2. This CDR3 is 16 amino acids long. Germline CDR1 LGHNA, CDR2 YSLEER. The V segment lost 2 bases and the J segment 2 bases; nucleotides outside the gene matches: 5. The CDR3 here is CASSQRTSGGTYEQYF. The CDR3, as DNA: TGCGCCAGCAGCCAACGAACTAGCGGGGGAACCTACGAGCAGTACTTC.

The chain employs TRBV29-1 and TRBJ2-3, with TRBD1 matching 7 bases. Germline loops: CDR1 SQVTM, CDR2 ANQGSEA. With V trimmed by 6 bases and J by 2 bases, 8 bases remained unmatched. CDR3 length equals 14 residues. DNA of the CDR3: TGCAGCGTCGGACGGGACAGACTCACAGATACGCAGTATTTT. Translated: CSVGRDRLTDTQYF.

This clone has more than one count but fewer than ten. The rearrangement joins TRBV9 to TRBJ1-3, with D perhaps TRBD1 (6 bases). Between the trimmed V and J ends, which lost 6 bases and 3 bases, there was a span of 13 bases. The CDR3 has 14 amino acids. The germline gives CDR1 SGDLS, CDR2 YYNGEE. The CDR3 DNA reads as TGTGCCAGCAATCCGGGGGGCTTTGGAAACACCATATATTTT. Translated, it gives CASNPGGFGNTIYF.

This clone was seen more than once but under ten times. The J gene is TRBJ2-5, the V gene TRBV6-1; 7 bases are a match to TRBD1. The V and J ends lost 4 bases and 7 bases, in that order; junction bases with no gene match: 6. The CDR3 covers 13 residues. Germline V gene data show CDR1 as MNHNS and CDR2 as SASEGT. CDR3 amino acids: CASSGQGAGTQYF. Written as DNA, the CDR3 is TGTGCCAGCAGTGGACAGGGCGCGGGGACCCAGTACTTC.

This clone turned up a few times. This chain's CDR3 is CASSQLIGGYEQYF. CDR3 nucleotides: TGTGCCAGCAGCCAACTGATAGGGGGCTACGAGCAGTACTTC. This rearrangement joins TRBV14 to TRBJ2-7; possible D gene TRBD1, 6 bases. The ends were cut back, 2 bases at V and 3 bases at J, with 11 bases in the middle. The CDR3 runs 14 residues. Germline-derived CDR1 and CDR2 are SGHDN and FVKESK.

The rearrangement joins TRBV6-1 to TRBJ1-1, with TRBD1 identical over 9 bases. The germline CDR1 and CDR2 sequences are MNHNS and SASEGT. After removal of 5 bases from V and 5 bases from J, the junction contained 6 bases not matched to a gene. The CDR3 runs 14 residues. CDR3 sequence reads: CASSKDRGDTEAFF. The CDR3 nucleotides are TGTGCCAGCAGTAAGGACAGGGGAGATACTGAAGCTTTCTTT.

This chain connects TRBV5-1 to TRBJ1-1, with TRBD1 matching over 7 bases. With V trimmed by 7 bases and J by 3 bases, 6 bases remained unmatched. This CDR3 has 13 residues. Germline V CDR1 and CDR2: SGHRS, YFSETQ. The CDR3 sequence: CASCLTGDTEAFF. The CDR3 DNA is TGCGCCAGCTGTCTCACAGGGGACACTGAAGCTTTCTTT.